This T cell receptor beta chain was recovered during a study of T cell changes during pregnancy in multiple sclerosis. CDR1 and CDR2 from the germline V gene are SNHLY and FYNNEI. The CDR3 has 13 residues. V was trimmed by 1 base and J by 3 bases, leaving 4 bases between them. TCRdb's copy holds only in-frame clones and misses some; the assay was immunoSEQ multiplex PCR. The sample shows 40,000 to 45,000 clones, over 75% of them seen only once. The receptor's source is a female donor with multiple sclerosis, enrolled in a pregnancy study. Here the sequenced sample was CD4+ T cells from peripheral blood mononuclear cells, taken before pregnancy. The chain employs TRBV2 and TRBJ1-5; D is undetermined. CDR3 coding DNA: TGTGCCAGCAGTGAAGGAGACAATCAGCCCCAGCATTTT. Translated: CASSEGDNQPQHF.